One sample yielded the 11 T cell receptor beta chains listed below, sequenced in a study of radiation and T cells in renal cell carcinoma. Assay used: immunoSEQ multiplex PCR; TCRdb lists only in-frame clones, some missing. In the table there are approximately 110,000 clones, roughly 80% of which are singletons. Sample time point: baseline pretreatment blood. As for treatment: 15 Gy SBRT to primary tumor, nephrectomy 4 weeks later. The sequenced sample was blood, obtained from a patient whose treatment included radiotherapy and nephrectomy. Receptors originate from a woman aged 60-75 years with renal cell carcinoma.

The table lists this clone with a few counts. This sequence joins TRBV30 and TRBJ1-4; 8 bases match TRBD1. This CDR3 spans 15 amino acids. Germline V gives CDR1 GTSNPN, CDR2 SVGIG (reference sequence). J gave up 6 bases and V 0 bases, and 6 bases lay outside the gene matches. The CDR3 is CAWSVWRGQDEKLFF. Here the CDR3 DNA reads TGTGCCTGGAGTGTATGGAGGGGACAGGATGAAAAACTGTTTTTT.

The V call is TRBV10-3, the J call TRBJ2-3; 10 nucleotides agree with TRBD2. The CDR3 covers 15 residues. V dropped 9 bases and J dropped 2; count of bases not matched to a gene: 8. Germline V gene sequence: CDR1 ENHRY, CDR2 SYGVKD. CDR3 bases: TGTGCCATTTCCAGTAGCGGGGGGCTCACAGATACGCAGTATTTT. Its protein product is CAISSSGGLTDTQYF.

This clone was counted between two and nine times. CDR3 amino acids: CASGRRTGDTEAFF. The DNA of the CDR3 is TGTGCCAGTGGGAGGCGGACAGGGGACACTGAAGCTTTCTTT. This chain connects TRBV19 to TRBJ1-1; 9 nucleotides line up with TRBD1. Unmatched junction bases numbered 7, after V lost 8 bases and J lost 3 bases. This CDR3 comprises 14 residues. CDR1 and CDR2 (germline): LNHDA, SQIVND (reference sequence).

This clone was recorded once. The rearrangement links TRBV5-1 to TRBJ2-5; 7 positions agree with TRBD1. The CDR3 has 12 residues. Per germline, CDR1 SGHRS and CDR2 YFSETQ. V dropped 7 bases and J dropped 2; count of bases not matched to a gene: 2. The DNA of the CDR3 is TGCGCCAGCTCCAGGGGGCAAGAGACCCAGTACTTC. Protein sequence: CASSRGQETQYF.

This sequence joins TRBV7-9 and TRBJ2-7; 9 nucleotides agree with TRBD1. This CDR3 is built from 12 residues. The V gene end was trimmed by 6 bases and the J gene end by 3 bases; junction bases not matched to a gene: 0. Germline CDR1 is SEHNR and CDR2 is FQNEAQ (reference sequence). This CDR3 is CASRTGGYEQYF. CDR3 nucleotides: TGTGCCAGCAGGACAGGGGGCTACGAGCAGTACTTC.

The rearrangement uses TRBV5-1 and TRBJ1-3; the D is unclear. The CDR3 length is 16 residues. The V and J ends lost 3 bases and 0 bases respectively, with 13 bases between them. The V gene's germline CDR1 is SGHRS and CDR2 YFSETQ. The CDR3 region has the DNA TGCGCCAGCAGCTGGACGGCTCGAAGCTCTGGAAACACCATATATTTT. It specifies CASSWTARSSGNTIYF.

The V call is TRBV9, the J call TRBJ1-2, with D maybe TRBD1 (5 bases). Germline assignment: CDR1 SGDLS and CDR2 YYNGEE. This CDR3 comprises 14 residues. Trimming removed 0 bases from V and 6 bases from J, with 12 bases in between. CDR3 bases: TGTGCCAGCAGCGTAGGTCAGGGTTGGGATGGCTACACCTTC. It is translated as CASSVGQGWDGYTF.

The rearrangement links TRBV4-3 to TRBJ2-7; 8 nucleotides align to TRBD2. J lost 5 bases, V lost 1 base, and 7 bases had no gene match. From germline, CDR1 is LGHNA and CDR2 YSLEER. There are 15 residues in the CDR3. CDR3 DNA: TGCGCCAGCAGCCAAGCGCCGGGGGGGATGGACGAGCAGTACTTC. Translating it yields CASSQAPGGMDEQYF.

The V call is TRBV7-8, the J call TRBJ2-7; 7 nucleotides line up with TRBD2. This CDR3 contains 15 residues. The germline V gene has CDR1 SGHVS and CDR2 FQNEAQ. The V and J ends lost 4 bases and 0 bases, in that order; junction bases with no gene match: 6. This CDR3 reads CASSSEASGSYEQYF. CDR3 DNA: TGTGCCAGCAGCTCCGAGGCTAGCGGCTCCTACGAGCAGTACTTC.

This clone was picked up a small number of times. This CDR3 reads CASSPLGPGNTIYF. As DNA, the CDR3 is TGTGCCAGCAGCCCTTTGGGACCTGGAAACACCATATATTTT. The J gene is TRBJ1-3, the V gene TRBV14; the D gene is possibly TRBD1 (5 bases). Germline CDR1 is SGHDN and CDR2 is FVKESK. Trimming shortened V by 4 bases and J by 2 bases, and 9 bases separated the two germline ends. The CDR3 is made up of 14 amino acids.

The chain carries TRBV5-1 and TRBJ2-1; D ambiguous. Germline V gene data show CDR1 as SGHRS and CDR2 as YFSETQ. V was pared by 7 bases and J by 6 bases, with 8 bases between. The CDR3 runs to 11 residues. The CDR3 loop reads CASRDLNEQFF. CDR3 in DNA: TGCGCCAGCCGAGACCTCAATGAGCAGTTCTTC.